This T cell receptor beta chain was sequenced in a study of OX40 agonist ivuxolimab in advanced cancers. Across the study: Patients received ivuxolimab, an intravenous treatment, every 2 weeks at 0.01 to 10 mg/kg. General study findings and limits: Some nonresponders likewise displayed low normalized T-cell clonal expansion.

V lost 4 bases to trimming and J lost 9 bases, with 13 bases between them. The CDR3 runs to 13 residues. Germline CDR1 reads SGHNT; CDR2 reads YENEEA. Produced via immunoSEQ multiplex PCR; TCRdb's table is partial and in-frame only. The table includes around 14,000 clones, about three quarters detected once. This clone was counted only a few times. Antigen unknown. The origin of this receptor is an adult with an advanced solid tumor such as melanoma, head and neck, liver or kidney cancer. This specimen was CD4+ or CD8+ T cells sorted from blood, taken in a trial of the OX40 agonist ivuxolimab. This chain joins TRBV11-3 and TRBJ2-1; D gene uncertain. The CDR3 coding sequence is TGTGCCAGCAGCTCGCCGGGCCTGACTGAGCAGTTCTTC. Residues: CASSSPGLTEQFF.